The rows below give T cell receptor beta chains drawn from one sample of a study of CD8 T cells in ankylosing spondylitis. From the 5' RACE reads, TCRdb called clonotypes with MiXCR, one entry per CDR3 protein. Among 350,000 or so distinct CDR3 sequences listed, around a tenth were seen once. What was sequenced was blood, either unsorted or a sorted T cell fraction (not recorded which). The receptor source for this set is a female donor with ankylosing spondylitis or in good health (not recorded which). Each CDR3 is given with its conserved first and last residue. The D gene is left open where the match is weak. Expanded clones are given a class, and other clones once, few, many or no size at all.

V gene,J gene,clone size,D gene,CDR3 protein,CDR3 DNA
TRBV7-9,TRBJ2-1,many,NA,CASSLASGIYNEQFF,TGTGCCAGCAGCTTAGCTAGCGGAATTTACAATGAGCAGTTCTTC
TRBV28,TRBJ2-7,NA,NA,CASSLPTEITDSPYEQYF,TGTGCCAGCAGTTTACCCACCGAGATCACGGACAGTCCCTACGAGCAGTACTTC
TRBV29-1,TRBJ2-2,few,TRBD2,CSGGGINTGELFF,TGCAGCGGGGGGGGGATAAACACCGGGGAGCTGTTTTTT
TRBV7-2,TRBJ2-7,NA,NA,CASSPGATLRGEQYF,TGTGCCAGCAGTCCAGGGGCTACCCTTAGGGGCGAGCAGTACTTC
TRBV29-1,TRBJ2-5,many,NA,CSVSPGTQETQYF,TGCAGCGTTTCACCCGGGACCCAAGAGACCCAGTACTTC
TRBV19,TRBJ2-1,NA,TRBD2,CASSLGTSGRLNEQFF,TGTGCCAGTAGTCTGGGGACTAGCGGGAGACTGAATGAGCAGTTCTTC
TRBV6-1,TRBJ2-7,few,NA,CASSPLGLSSYEQYF,TGTGCCAGCAGCCCCCTAGGGTTGAGCTCCTACGAGCAGTACTTC
TRBV28,TRBJ1-1,NA,NA,CASSFTKMNTEAFF,TGTGCCAGCAGTTTCACGAAGATGAACACTGAAGCTTTCTTT
TRBV29-1,TRBJ2-7,many,TRBD1,CSGSTGGVGEQYF,TGCAGCGGGTCCACAGGGGGCGTGGGAGAGCAGTACTTC
TRBV5-1,TRBJ1-1,many,NA,CASSLEPRNTEAFF,TGCGCCAGCAGCTTGGAACCGAGGAACACTGAAGCTTTCTTT
TRBV6-1,TRBJ2-7,NA,TRBD1,CASSEAGQVFEQYF,TGTGCCAGCAGTGAAGCGGGACAGGTCTTCGAGCAGTACTTC
TRBV28,TRBJ1-2,many,NA,CASNRASYGYTF,TGTGCCAGCAACAGGGCGTCCTATGGCTACACCTTC
TRBV7-2,TRBJ1-3,few,NA,CASRFTTTGNTIYF,TGTGCCAGCAGGTTCACGACGACTGGAAACACCATATATTTT
TRBV19,TRBJ1-5,few,NA,CASSISSNQPQHF,TGTGCCAGTAGTATATCTTCTAATCAGCCCCAGCATTTT
TRBV20-1,TRBJ2-7,NA,NA,CSARGASYEQYF,TGCAGTGCTAGAGGGGCATCCTACGAGCAGTACTTC
TRBV11-2,TRBJ2-7,many,NA,CASRLRPASGYEQYF,TGTGCCAGCAGACTAAGACCCGCTAGTGGTTACGAGCAGTACTTC
TRBV12-3/TRBV12-4,TRBJ2-5,many,NA,CASSSPGETQYF,TGTGCCAGCAGTTCCCCGGGGGAGACCCAGTACTTC